The 17 T cell receptor beta chains below were found in one sample sequenced in a study of control samples from healthy donors and cancer patients (dated by TCRdb to 2018 to 2020). The library was made by the immunoSEQ multiplex PCR assay. As stored in TCRdb, this immuneACCESS dataset retains in-frame rearrangements with V and J assigned. A fraction of the clones does not appear; measured against another copy, unresolved V genes explain less than half of the discrepancy, and the remainder lacks a known reason. Within this sample are about 130,000 clones, with about 95% of them counted one time only. The ten largest clones add up to 3.6% of the sample. Sequencing was carried out using blood. The receptors shown here come from a man aged 25-40 years in good health.

This sequence joins TRBV23-1 and TRBJ1-6, with unresolved D. TRBV23-1 is an open reading frame whose function is uncertain. The CDR3 has 16 residues. The V and J ends lost 4 bases and 5 bases respectively, with 15 bases between them. CDR3 loop: CASSPLALRDNSPLHF. The DNA for the CDR3 is TGCGCCAGCAGTCCCCTAGCGCTCCGGGATAATTCACCCCTCCACTTT.

The chain employs TRBV6-5 and TRBJ1-2; the D is unclear. The CDR3 covers 15 residues. Germline V gene sequence: CDR1 MNHEY, CDR2 SVGAGI. V was trimmed by 0 bases and J by 0 bases, leaving 8 bases between them. CDR3 protein: CASSYSTGSNYGYTF. The CDR3 DNA follows: TGTGCCAGCAGTTACTCGACCGGATCTAACTATGGCTACACCTTC.

The rearrangement links TRBV5-8 to TRBJ2-2; 8 nucleotides line up with TRBD1. The junction had 6 bases not matched to a gene; V was cut back by 4 bases and J by 4 bases. Germline CDR1 reads SGHTS; CDR2 reads YDEGEE. This CDR3 contains 15 residues. The CDR3 loop reads CASSQDRGSTGELFF. DNA of the CDR3: TGTGCCAGCAGCCAAGACAGGGGTTCCACCGGGGAGCTGTTTTTT.

The genes are TRBV6-6 and TRBJ2-2; a weak D match, TRBD1 (5 bases). Looked up from germline, CDR1 is MNHNY and CDR2 is SVGAGI (reference sequence). Trimming removed 7 bases from V and 6 bases from J, with 6 bases in between. The CDR3 spans 11 residues. CDR3 residues: CASTGSGELFF. The CDR3 nucleotides are TGTGCCAGCACAGGGTCCGGGGAGCTGTTTTTT.

The genes are TRBV6-5 and TRBJ2-7, with TRBD1 matching 8 bases. V gave up 2 bases and J gave up 2 bases; unmatched junction bases: 2. Germline CDR1 and CDR2: MNHEY and SVGAGI. CDR3 length equals 14 residues. DNA of the CDR3: TGTGCCAGCAGTTACGGACAGGGAGCCTACGAGCAGTACTTC. Its protein is CASSYGQGAYEQYF.

This chain uses TRBV15 with TRBJ2-3, with 16 nucleotides matching TRBD2. Germline values: CDR1 LNHNV, CDR2 YYDKDF (reference sequence). The CDR3 covers 17 residues. J was trimmed by 8 bases and V by 5 bases; bases with no gene match: 10. The CDR3 DNA is TGTGCCACCAGCCCTCCGGGACTAGCGGGGGGGCCGGCTACGCAGTATTTT. Protein sequence: CATSPPGLAGGPATQYF.

CDR3: CAWSKGTVTNEKLFF. The CDR3 nucleotides are TGTGCCTGGAGTAAGGGCACCGTGACTAATGAAAAACTGTTTTTT. This chain joins TRBV30 and TRBJ1-4, with D unclear. CDR1 and CDR2 from the germline V gene are GTSNPN and SVGIG (reference sequence). The CDR3 has 15 amino acids. Trimming shortened V by 2 bases and J by 2 bases, and 12 bases separated the two germline ends.

This chain links TRBV5-1 with TRBJ2-7; TRBD1 agrees at 10 bases. From germline, CDR1 is SGHRS and CDR2 YFSETQ. This CDR3 spans 14 amino acids. The trim removed 4 bases at V and 3 bases at J, leaving 4 bases unmatched. The CDR3 nucleotides are TGCGCCAGCAGCCCCCGGGACAGGGGCTACGAGCAGTACTTC. Protein sequence: CASSPRDRGYEQYF.

The genes are TRBV30 and TRBJ1-6; the match to TRBD1 covers 7 bases. The CDR3 is made up of 15 amino acids. Unmatched junction bases numbered 7, after V lost 3 bases and J lost 5 bases. Germline V gives CDR1 GTSNPN, CDR2 SVGIG (reference sequence). CDR3 sequence (DNA): TGTGCCTGGAGGGCCCGGACAGGTGATAATTCACCCCTCCACTTT. Encoded protein: CAWRARTGDNSPLHF.

V usage is TRBV28 and J usage is TRBJ2-4, with D maybe TRBD1 (5 bases). The V end lost 1 base, the J end lost 3 bases, and 19 bases lay between the germline ends. Germline V CDR1 and CDR2: MDHEN, SYDVKM. This CDR3 has 18 amino acids. Written as DNA, the CDR3 is TGTGCCAGCAGTTTATCATCAGCAACAGGCTCTCTCAAAAACATTCAGTACTTC. Translation: CASSLSSATGSLKNIQYF. The full variable domain, in which reference TRBV28 and TRBJ2-4 provide the parts outside the CDR3, is DVKVTQSSRYLVKRTGEKVFLECVQDMDHENMFWYRQDPGLGLRLIYFSYDVKMKEKGDIPEGYSVSREKKERFSLILESASTNQTSMYLCASSLSSATGSLKNIQYFGAGTRLSVL.

J is TRBJ2-2 and V is TRBV11-2, with D perhaps matching TRBD1 (6 bases). V dropped 10 bases and J dropped 1 base, with 10 bases sitting between them. Germline V gene data show CDR1 as SGHAT and CDR2 as FQNNGV. The CDR3 covers 13 residues. The CDR3: CATRGGNTGELFF. As DNA, the CDR3 is TGTGCCACGCGAGGGGGGAACACCGGGGAGCTGTTTTTT.

The V gene is TRBV7-8, the J gene TRBJ1-4; D remains unclear. Deletions cut 2 bases from V and 0 bases from J, with 4 bases between. This CDR3 has 14 amino acids. CDR1 and CDR2 from the germline V gene are SGHVS and FQNEAQ. CDR3 sequence (DNA): TGTGCCAGCAGCTTAACTGCAACTAATGAAAAACTGTTTTTT. This sequence encodes CASSLTATNEKLFF.

V usage is TRBV27 and J usage is TRBJ1-2, with 10 bases aligning to TRBD1. Germline V gene data show CDR1 as MNHEY and CDR2 as SMNVEV (reference sequence). The CDR3 is 14 amino acids. V lost 5 bases, J lost 2 bases, and 2 bases stayed unmatched. DNA of the CDR3: TGTGCCAGCAGTCGGACAGGGGGAAACTATGGCTACACCTTC. It yields the protein CASSRTGGNYGYTF.

The rearrangement links TRBV6-5 to TRBJ2-2; 7 bases are a match to TRBD1. V dropped 7 bases and J dropped 7; count of bases not matched to a gene: 9. The CDR3 loop spans 14 amino acids. Germline V gene data show CDR1 as MNHEY and CDR2 as SVGAGI. CDR3 protein: CASMQGVEVGELFF. The CDR3 nucleotides read TGTGCCAGCATGCAGGGGGTGGAGGTCGGGGAGCTGTTTTTT.

This chain uses TRBV30 with TRBJ2-5, with 12 bases fitting TRBD2. The CDR3 runs to 15 residues. The germline gives CDR1 GTSNPN, CDR2 SVGIG (reference sequence). The ends lost 1 base at V and 5 bases at J; junction bases unmatched: 5. The CDR3 loop reads CAWSARTSGAETQYF. CDR3 sequence (DNA): TGTGCCTGGAGTGCCCGGACTAGCGGGGCTGAGACCCAGTACTTC.

This chain uses TRBV11-3 with TRBJ2-5, with D perhaps matching TRBD2 (6 bases). This CDR3 is built from 13 residues. Germline V gene data show CDR1 as SGHNT and CDR2 as YENEEA. Trimming took off 5 bases at V and 5 bases at J, with 12 bases between the two ends. CDR3 sequence (DNA): TGTGCCAGCAGCCGGGGTGGGGGGGAGACCCAGTACTTC. Its translation is CASSRGGGETQYF.

This clone has only a few counts. The V gene is TRBV6-2 or TRBV6-3, the J gene TRBJ1-2; no clear D. Trimming cost V 5 bases and J 4 bases, with 11 bases left between them. This CDR3 is built from 13 residues. Germline V gives CDR1 MNHEY, CDR2 SVGEGT. CDR3 DNA: TGTGCCAGCAGTACAACCCTCGGCTATGGCTACACCTTC. Its translation is CASSTTLGYGYTF.